The 25 T cell receptor beta chains given below trace back to one sample, sequenced in a study of CD8+ T cells in alopecia areata (dated by TCRdb to between 2018 and 2020). Reading the label with the study, this specimen's treatment or condition is: oral pan-JAK inhibitor, 5-10 mg twice daily. The library was obtained by the immunoSEQ multiplex PCR assay. To provide template for TCR sequencing, every sample had RNA extracted and reverse transcribed into cDNA. The table was pulled from immuneACCESS by TCRdb, which kept in-frame rearrangements only. Such tables lose some clones; where checked, under half of the loss comes from unresolved V genes, and the rest has no known cause. The sample table holds some 150,000 clones, of which about three fifths were seen once. 15% to 20% of the sample rests with the top ten. Material: CD4+ T cells sorted from blood, obtained at approximately week 60, from a patient treated with tofacitinib. The receptor set was obtained from a human donor with alopecia areata.

This clone turned up a few times. This chain joins TRBV18 and TRBJ1-1; D gene ambiguous. V dropped 4 bases and J dropped 10 bases, with 16 bases sitting between them. There are 13 residues in the CDR3. Germline loops: CDR1 KGHSH, CDR2 LQKENI. The CDR3 nucleotides are TGTGCCAGCTCACGTGACGTGGACGACGGAGCTTTCTTT. Translating it yields CASSRDVDDGAFF.

This clone was seen a handful of times. V usage is TRBV2 and J usage is TRBJ2-7; 7 nucleotides line up with TRBD1. CDR3 length equals 14 residues. Germline V gene lookup returns CDR1 SNHLY and CDR2 FYNNEI. Trimming cost V 6 bases and J 7 bases; bases outside gene matches: 12. CDR3 nucleotide sequence: TGTGCCAGCAGCAGCGAAAGACAGGGAAATGAGCAGTACTTC. Residues: CASSSERQGNEQYF. Looking up the rest from reference TRBV2 and TRBJ2-7 gives the full variable domain: EPEVTQTPSHQVTQMGQEVILRCVPISNHLYFYWYRQILGQKVEFLVSFYNNEISEKSEIFDDQFSVERPDGSNFTLKIRSTKLEDSAMYFCASSSERQGNEQYFGPGTRLTVT.

The gene calls are TRBV29-1 and TRBJ1-2; D might be TRBD1 (5 bases). The length of the CDR3 is 13 residues. V lost 2 bases and J 3 bases, leaving 10 bases between the germline ends. The germline V gene encodes CDR1 SQVTM and CDR2 ANQGSEA. The CDR3 bases are TGCAGCGTTGAACGGGACGAGGACTATGGCTACACCTTC. This translates into CSVERDEDYGYTF.

This clone showed up just a few times. The gene calls are TRBV10-3 and TRBJ2-3; D call uncertain. Germline V gives CDR1 ENHRY, CDR2 SYGVKD. The ends were cut back, 8 bases at V and 8 bases at J, with 14 bases in the middle. The CDR3 has 12 amino acids. The CDR3 loop is CAISGAPGTQYF. CDR3 DNA: TGTGCCATCTCTGGCGCGCCGGGTACGCAGTATTTT.

CDR3 DNA: TGTGCCAGCAGCCCAGGGGGGAGCACAGATACGCAGTATTTT. As protein: CASSPGGSTDTQYF. The gene calls are TRBV11-2 and TRBJ2-3; D is possibly TRBD1 (7 bases). CDR1 and CDR2 from the germline V gene are SGHAT and FQNNGV. This CDR3 is built from 14 residues. Deletions cut 5 bases from V and 0 bases from J, with 9 bases between.

The chain uses TRBV7-9 and TRBJ2-1; D gene uncertain. Per germline, CDR1 SEHNR and CDR2 FQNEAQ (reference sequence). The CDR3 sequence is 13 residues long. The V end lost 1 base, the J end lost 4 bases, and 5 bases lay between the germline ends. For the CDR3, the DNA is TGTGCCAGCAGCTTAGACCAGTACAATGAGCAGTTCTTC. It encodes CASSLDQYNEQFF.

The J gene is TRBJ2-2, the V gene TRBV30; TRBD2 matches at 8 bases. This CDR3 contains 14 residues. Losses at the gene ends were 4 bases for V and 1 base for J; bases not matched to a gene: 2. Germline V CDR1 and CDR2: GTSNPN, SVGIG (reference sequence). CDR3 region: CAWNSGVNTGELFF. CDR3 nucleotides: TGTGCCTGGAATAGCGGGGTGAACACCGGGGAGCTGTTTTTT.

V and J are TRBV9 and TRBJ1-2; 7 bases agree with TRBD1. The trim removed 2 bases at V and 8 bases at J, leaving 9 bases unmatched. This CDR3 is 14 amino acids long. Germline CDR1 is SGDLS and CDR2 is YYNGEE. The DNA for the CDR3 is TGTGCCAGCAGCGTGACAGGGACGGCAGGCGGCTACACCTTC. It translates to CASSVTGTAGGYTF.

This rearrangement joins TRBV11-2 to TRBJ1-1; D remains ambiguous. The V end was cut by 5 bases, the J end by 0 bases, with 7 bases between. Looked up from germline, CDR1 is SGHAT and CDR2 is FQNNGV. The CDR3 loop spans 13 amino acids. The CDR3, as DNA: TGTGCCAGCAGCCCAAACATGAACACTGAAGCTTTCTTT. Residues: CASSPNMNTEAFF.

This clone was seen a handful of times. V and J are TRBV7-3 and TRBJ2-1, with D possibly matching TRBD2 (6 bases). Between the trimmed V and J ends, which lost 5 bases and 4 bases, there was a span of 15 bases. The length of the CDR3 is 15 residues. The germline V gene encodes CDR1 SGHTA and CDR2 FQGTGA. The chain's CDR3 is CASSPTEGLYNEQFF. CDR3 DNA sequence: TGTGCCAGCAGCCCCACCGAGGGACTTTACAATGAGCAGTTCTTC.

The CDR3 region is CASSRVAPSGGSTGELFF. In DNA form, the CDR3 reads TGTGCCAGCAGCCGAGTAGCCCCCAGCGGGGGGTCCACCGGGGAGCTGTTTTTT. The chain has TRBV4-2 and TRBJ2-2, with 9 bases fitting TRBD2. The V and J ends lost 4 bases and 4 bases, in that order; junction bases with no gene match: 13. This CDR3 comprises 18 residues. In germline, CDR1 is LGHNA, CDR2 YNFKEQ.

This clone has more than one count but fewer than ten. The chain combines TRBV6-1 with TRBJ1-2; D is perhaps TRBD1 (5 bases). Trimming pared 3 bases from V and 8 bases from J, leaving 16 bases between. Looked up from germline, CDR1 is MNHNS and CDR2 is SASEGT. This CDR3 has 14 amino acids. The CDR3 loop reads CASSDRQGEGGYTF. The CDR3 region has the DNA TGTGCCAGCAGTGACCGGCAGGGTGAAGGAGGCTACACCTTC.

V and J are TRBV27 and TRBJ2-2; TRBD1 might be the D (5 bases). Germline V lookup: CDR1 MNHEY, CDR2 SMNVEV (reference sequence). Trimming cost V 7 bases and J 5 bases, with 14 bases left between them. The CDR3 consists of 14 residues. CDR3: CASTTRPGTGELFF. The DNA for the CDR3 is TGTGCCAGCACTACCAGGCCAGGGACCGGGGAGCTGTTTTTT.

The V gene is TRBV5-4, the J gene TRBJ1-4; the match to TRBD1 covers 12 bases. This CDR3 spans 16 amino acids. CDR1 is SGHNT, CDR2 YYREEE, per germline (reference sequence). V lost 4 bases, J lost 8 bases, and 9 bases stayed unmatched. The CDR3 sequence is CASSRGTGGFGEKLFF. The CDR3 DNA sequence: TGTGCCAGCAGCCGCGGGACAGGGGGCTTTGGGGAAAAACTGTTTTTT.

J is TRBJ1-4 and V is TRBV7-2, with unresolved D. The CDR3 spans 16 residues. The germline V gene encodes CDR1 SGHTA and CDR2 FQGNSA. Trimming cost V 0 bases and J 4 bases, with 12 bases left between them. CDR3 coding DNA: TGTGCCAGCAGCTTAGCGGCCGGAGGAATTAATGAAAAACTGTTTTTT. It translates to CASSLAAGGINEKLFF.

This clone was counted only a few times. This sequence joins TRBV7-8 and TRBJ2-5; 8 bases are shared with TRBD1. The CDR3 extends over 16 amino acids. Trimming at V came to 0 bases and at J to 3 bases, leaving 6 bases not matched to a gene. CDR1 and CDR2 (germline): SGHVS, FQNEAQ. CDR3 residues: CASSLAGQATKETQYF. The DNA for the CDR3 is TGTGCCAGCAGCTTAGCGGGACAGGCCACCAAAGAGACCCAGTACTTC.

This clone was seen a handful of times. This chain connects TRBV29-1 to TRBJ1-1; D remains unclear. The V end was cut by 5 bases, the J end by 1 base, with 11 bases between. This CDR3 is 13 amino acids long. Germline V lookup: CDR1 SQVTM, CDR2 ANQGSEA. CDR3 coding DNA: TGCAGCGTTTCCCAGGACTGGAACACTGAAGCTTTCTTT. Translated: CSVSQDWNTEAFF.

J is TRBJ2-5 and V is TRBV9, with D perhaps TRBD1 (6 bases). Per the germline V gene, CDR1 is SGDLS and CDR2 is YYNGEE. The CDR3 is 15 amino acids. Trimming shortened V by 0 bases and J by 5 bases, and 14 bases separated the two germline ends. The CDR3 nucleotides are TGTGCCAGCAGCGTAGCTGTGGGGGCCGTTGAGACCCAGTACTTC. Residues: CASSVAVGAVETQYF.

The chain links TRBV4-1 to TRBJ1-2; D is possibly TRBD1 (5 bases). V lost 4 bases and J lost 2, with 11 bases in between. Germline V gene sequence: CDR1 MGHRA, CDR2 YSYEKL. This CDR3 is 14 amino acids long. The CDR3 is CASSLPGRNYGYTF. CDR3 in DNA: TGCGCCAGCAGCCTACCGGGGCGGAACTATGGCTACACCTTC.

CDR3 sequence (DNA): TGTGCCAGCAGAGGAGAGACCCAGTACTTC. This encodes CASRGETQYF. This chain uses TRBV7-9 with TRBJ2-5, with D hard to call. The V gene's germline CDR1 is SEHNR and CDR2 FQNEAQ (reference sequence). This CDR3 is built from 10 residues. V shed 6 bases and J shed 4 bases, with 3 bases lying between them. Using reference TRBV7-9 and TRBJ2-5 for the parts outside the CDR3, the full variable domain is DTGVSQNPRHKITKRGQNVTFRCDPISEHNRLYWYRQTLGQGPEFLTYFQNEAQLEKSRLLSDRFSAERPKGSFSTLEIQRTEQGDSAMYLCASRGETQYFGPGTRLLVL.

The chain combines TRBV29-1 with TRBJ1-1; 7 bases align to TRBD1. The CDR3 length is 14 residues. J lost 4 bases, V lost 7 bases, and 12 bases had no gene match. Germline assignment: CDR1 SQVTM and CDR2 ANQGSEA. DNA for the CDR3: TGCAGCGGGAGATCAGGGACAGTTGGCACTGAAGCTTTCTTT. This encodes CSGRSGTVGTEAFF.

This clone was picked up a small number of times. The chain recombines TRBV7-2 with TRBJ2-1; TRBD2 might be the D (7 bases). CDR1 and CDR2 from the germline V gene are SGHTA and FQGNSA. V was clipped by 1 base and J by 10 bases, with 17 bases between them. This CDR3 contains 15 residues. The chain's CDR3 is CASSLVGGLTREQFF. CDR3 in DNA: TGTGCCAGCAGCTTAGTCGGGGGGCTAACTAGGGAGCAGTTCTTC.

The rearrangement joins TRBV4-1 to TRBJ1-2, with D unclear. The V end lost 3 bases, the J end lost 6 bases, and 14 bases lay between the germline ends. CDR1 and CDR2 from the germline V gene are MGHRA and YSYEKL. The CDR3 has 14 amino acids. The CDR3 DNA is TGCGCCAGCAGCCAGACCCCCGACGGGGATGGCTACACCTTC. Protein sequence: CASSQTPDGDGYTF.

The table lists this clone with a few counts. The chain joins TRBV4-1 to TRBJ2-1, with D perhaps matching TRBD2 (6 bases). The CDR3 has 17 residues. The V end lost 1 base, the J end lost 7 bases, and 20 bases lay between the germline ends. The V gene's germline CDR1 is MGHRA and CDR2 YSYEKL. CDR3 region: CASSQAYGGALRNEQFF. The CDR3 DNA reads as TGCGCCAGCAGCCAAGCGTATGGAGGGGCTCTTCGGAATGAGCAGTTCTTC.

The sample holds one count of this clone. V usage is TRBV6-5 and J usage is TRBJ2-4, with a tentative D call TRBD2 (7 bases). Deletions cut 2 bases from V and 2 bases from J, with 13 bases between. The CDR3 runs to 16 residues. Germline CDR1 and CDR2: MNHEY and SVGAGI. For the CDR3, the DNA is TGTGCCAGCAGTTACGGGGGGGCCGGAACCAAAAACATTCAGTACTTC. Protein: CASSYGGAGTKNIQYF.